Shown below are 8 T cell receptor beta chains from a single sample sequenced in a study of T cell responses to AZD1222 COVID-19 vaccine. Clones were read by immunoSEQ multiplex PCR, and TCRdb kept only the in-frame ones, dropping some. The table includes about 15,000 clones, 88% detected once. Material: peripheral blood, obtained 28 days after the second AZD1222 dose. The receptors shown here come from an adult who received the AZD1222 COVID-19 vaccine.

This CDR3 is CASSLIPHEQFF. The CDR3 DNA sequence: TGCGCCAGCAGCTTGATTCCGCATGAGCAGTTCTTC. The rearrangement links TRBV5-1 to TRBJ2-1, with D uncertain. Trimming took 1 base from V and 8 from J, leaving 7 bases between them. Germline values: CDR1 SGHRS, CDR2 YFSETQ. The CDR3 sequence is 12 residues long.

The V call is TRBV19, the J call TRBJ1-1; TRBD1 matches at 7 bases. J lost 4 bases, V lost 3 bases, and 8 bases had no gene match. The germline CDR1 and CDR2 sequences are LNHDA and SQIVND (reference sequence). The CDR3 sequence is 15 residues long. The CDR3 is CASSIPSRGITEAFF. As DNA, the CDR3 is TGTGCCAGTAGTATTCCCTCCAGGGGGATCACTGAAGCTTTCTTT. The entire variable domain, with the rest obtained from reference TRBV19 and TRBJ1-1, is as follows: DGGITQSPKYLFRKEGQNVTLSCEQNLNHDAMYWYRQDPGQGLRLIYYSQIVNDFQKGDIAEGYSVSREKKESFPLTVTSAQKNPTAFYLCASSIPSRGITEAFFGQGTRLTVV.

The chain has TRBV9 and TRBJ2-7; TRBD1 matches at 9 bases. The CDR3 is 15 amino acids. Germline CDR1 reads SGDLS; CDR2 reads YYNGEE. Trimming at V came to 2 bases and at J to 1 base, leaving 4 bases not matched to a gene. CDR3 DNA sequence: TGTGCCAGCAGCGTCGGGACAGGGAATTCCTACGAGCAGTACTTC. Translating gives CASSVGTGNSYEQYF.

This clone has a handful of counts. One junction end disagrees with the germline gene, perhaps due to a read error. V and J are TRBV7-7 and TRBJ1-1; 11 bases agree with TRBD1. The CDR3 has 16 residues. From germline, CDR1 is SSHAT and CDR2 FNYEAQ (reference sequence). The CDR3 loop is CASSERTGGWNTEAFF. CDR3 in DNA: TGTGCTAGCAGCGAACGGACAGGGGGCTGGAACACTGAAGCTTTCTTT.

The chain's CDR3 is CASSLTGTDSPLHF. CDR3 nucleotide sequence: TGTGCCAGCAGCTTAACAGGGACTGATTCACCCCTCCACTTT. The chain employs TRBV7-2 and TRBJ1-6, with a possible D match to TRBD1 (6 bases). V was shortened by 2 bases and J by 8 bases, with 10 bases between the two germline ends. Germline-derived CDR1 and CDR2 are SGHTA and FQGNSA. This CDR3 is built from 14 residues. The variable domain in full, completed from reference TRBV7-2 and TRBJ1-6, reads GAGVSQSPSNKVTEKGKDVELRCDPISGHTALYWYRQSLGQGLEFLIYFQGNSAPDKSGLPSDRFSAERTGGSVSTLTIQRTQQEDSAVYLCASSLTGTDSPLHFGNGTRLTVT.

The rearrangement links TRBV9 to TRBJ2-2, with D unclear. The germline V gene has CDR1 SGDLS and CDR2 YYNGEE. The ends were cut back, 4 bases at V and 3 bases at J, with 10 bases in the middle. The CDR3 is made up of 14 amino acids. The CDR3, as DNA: TGTGCCAGCAGCCTGGAGATGGACACCGGGGAGCTGTTTTTT. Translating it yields CASSLEMDTGELFF.

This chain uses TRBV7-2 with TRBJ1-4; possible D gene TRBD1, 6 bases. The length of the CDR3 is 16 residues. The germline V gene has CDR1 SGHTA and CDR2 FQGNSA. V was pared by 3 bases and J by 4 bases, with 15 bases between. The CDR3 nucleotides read TGTGCCAGCAGCTTGCCTGGGGGGGCCTTTAATGAAAAACTGTTTTTT. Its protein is CASSLPGGAFNEKLFF.

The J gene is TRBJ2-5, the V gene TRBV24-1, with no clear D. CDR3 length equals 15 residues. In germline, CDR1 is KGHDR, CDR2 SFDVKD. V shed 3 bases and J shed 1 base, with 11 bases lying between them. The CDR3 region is CATSDRNRVQETQYF. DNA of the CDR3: TGTGCCACCAGTGATCGCAATAGGGTCCAAGAGACCCAGTACTTC.